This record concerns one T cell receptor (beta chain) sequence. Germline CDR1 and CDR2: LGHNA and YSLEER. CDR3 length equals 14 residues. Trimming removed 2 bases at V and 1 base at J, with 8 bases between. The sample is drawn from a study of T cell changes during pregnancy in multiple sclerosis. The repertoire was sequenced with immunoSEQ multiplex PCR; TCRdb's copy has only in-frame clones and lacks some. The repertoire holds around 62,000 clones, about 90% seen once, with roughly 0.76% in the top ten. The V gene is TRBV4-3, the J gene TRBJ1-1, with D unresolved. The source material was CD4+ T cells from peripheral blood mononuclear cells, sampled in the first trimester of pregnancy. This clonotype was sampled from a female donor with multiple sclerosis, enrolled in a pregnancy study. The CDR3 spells CASSQTTRNTEAFF. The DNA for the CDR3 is TGCGCCAGCAGCCAAACGACACGGAACACTGAAGCTTTCTTT.